Each of the 21 T cell receptor beta chains below was sequenced from the same sample in a study of T cells in Graves' hyperthyroidism and ophthalmopathy. RNA transcripts were the template for amplifying TCR beta CDR3 regions. A set of HTBI primers served as the primers for a first-round RT-PCR of the TCR CDR3. TCRdb reprocessed the multiplex PCR reads via MiXCR and lists one record per CDR3 protein. The sample shows 600,000 to 800,000 distinct CDR3 sequences, approximately 36% of them seen only once. The sequencing input was blood. The receptors here all came from a woman in her 40s with Graves' hyperthyroidism.

This chain uses TRBV20-1 with TRBJ2-7; 9 nucleotides line up with TRBD1. The CDR3 runs 14 residues. J gave up 1 base and V 5 bases, and 6 bases lay outside the gene matches. The germline V gene encodes CDR1 DFQATT and CDR2 SNEGSKA (reference sequence). Here the CDR3 DNA reads TGCAGTGCTGTAGCCGGGACAGGGTCCTACGAGCAGTACTTC. It specifies CSAVAGTGSYEQYF.

The rearrangement links TRBV29-1 to TRBJ2-7; TRBD1 matches 7 bases. The germline V gene has CDR1 SQVTM and CDR2 ANQGSEA. This CDR3 is built from 12 residues. V lost 7 bases to trimming and J lost 4 bases; unmatched junction nucleotides: 7. For the CDR3, the DNA is TGCAGCGGGGCTACAGGGGCTTACGAGCAGTACTTC. Residues: CSGATGAYEQYF.

The chain employs TRBV7-3 and TRBJ2-3; 10 bases align to TRBD1. Germline CDR1 reads SGHTA; CDR2 reads FQGTGA. The V segment lost 2 bases and the J segment 6 bases; nucleotides outside the gene matches: 5. This CDR3 has 15 residues. The chain's CDR3 is CASSLGRTGGDTQYF. Here the CDR3 DNA reads TGTGCCAGCAGCTTAGGACGGACAGGGGGGGATACGCAGTATTTT.

This clonotype was recorded many times. This chain joins TRBV7-2 and TRBJ1-4; the D is unclear. V was pared by 8 bases and J by 5 bases, with 12 bases between. The germline V gene has CDR1 SGHTA and CDR2 FQGNSA. The CDR3 covers 13 residues. The CDR3 DNA is TGTGCCAGCGGCCGCTTCCTCAATGAAAAACTGTTTTTT. Protein: CASGRFLNEKLFF.

This chain links TRBV6-6 with TRBJ2-5; the D is unclear. This CDR3 comprises 16 residues. Germline assignment: CDR1 MNHNY and CDR2 SVGAGI (reference sequence). Trimming removed 2 bases from V and 0 bases from J, with 13 bases in between. The CDR3 sequence: CASSYGPALNQETQYF. Written as DNA, the CDR3 is TGTGCCAGCAGTTACGGGCCAGCCCTTAACCAAGAGACCCAGTACTTC.

The chain uses TRBV7-8 and TRBJ1-2, with D maybe TRBD1 (5 bases). CDR1 and CDR2 (germline): SGHVS, FQNEAQ. V gave up 1 base and J gave up 7 bases, with 16 bases separating them. The CDR3 runs to 15 residues. The CDR3 DNA is TGTGCCAGCAGCTTAGGACGAGGGACGACAATTGGCTACACCTTC. Translated: CASSLGRGTTIGYTF.

The genes are TRBV30 and TRBJ1-2; unclear D gene. CDR1 and CDR2 (germline): GTSNPN, SVGIG (reference sequence). There are 11 residues in the CDR3. The germline V and J ends were trimmed by 2 bases and 4 bases, with 5 bases remaining between them. The CDR3 spells CAWSLLYGYTF. The CDR3 bases are TGTGCCTGGAGTCTACTCTATGGCTACACCTTC.

The sample holds a few counts of this clonotype. The chain employs TRBV7-9 and TRBJ1-5, with a possible D match to TRBD1 (6 bases). This CDR3 has 16 residues. V was clipped by 1 base and J by 1 base, with 11 bases between them. CDR1 and CDR2 (germline): SEHNR, FQNEAQ (reference sequence). DNA of the CDR3: TGTGCCAGCAGCTTAGTGGGGGGCTGGAGCAATCAGCCCCAGCATTTT. Translation gives CASSLVGGWSNQPQHF. The variable domain in full, with the rest retrieved from reference TRBV7-9 and TRBJ1-5, is DTGVSQNPRHKITKRGQNVTFRCDPISEHNRLYWYRQTLGQGPEFLTYFQNEAQLEKSRLLSDRFSAERPKGSFSTLEIQRTEQGDSAMYLCASSLVGGWSNQPQHFGDGTRLSIL.

This clonotype was counted between two and nine times. The junction departs from germline at one end; a sequencing error may be responsible. The chain is built from TRBV7-2 and TRBJ1-1, with D perhaps TRBD1 (5 bases). Germline V gene lookup returns CDR1 SGHTA and CDR2 FQGNSA. This CDR3 region has 16 residues. In DNA, the CDR3 is TGCGCCAGCAGCCAAGGCGGGGGGACCCGGGACACTGAAGCTTTCTTT. Residues: CASSQGGGTRDTEAFF.

This clonotype was seen a few times. The chain uses TRBV7-6 and TRBJ1-3; no clear D gene. Trimming removed 8 bases from V and 4 bases from J, with 3 bases in between. Germline V gives CDR1 SGHVS, CDR2 FNYEAQ. This CDR3 region has 10 residues. CDR3 sequence (DNA): TGTGCCAGCGGCGGAAACACCATATATTTT. Translating it yields CASGGNTIYF.

The rearrangement joins TRBV10-3 to TRBJ1-4; D might be TRBD1 (5 bases). This CDR3 has 14 amino acids. With 5 bases removed from V and 13 bases from J, the gap between germline ends came to 20 bases. Looked up from germline, CDR1 is ENHRY and CDR2 is SYGVKD. Here the CDR3 DNA reads TGTGCCATCAGTTATCTGGGGTCAGGGAAAGGACTGTTTTTT. Protein: CAISYLGSGKGLFF.

The chain employs TRBV4-3 and TRBJ2-7, with a weak D call TRBD2 (5 bases). V gave up 4 bases and J gave up 5 bases, with 9 bases separating them. Germline V gene sequence: CDR1 LGHNA, CDR2 YSLEER. The CDR3 is 12 residues long. The CDR3 nucleotides are TGCGCCAGCAGCCGAGGGAACGACGAGCAGTACTTC. It translates to CASSRGNDEQYF.

This clonotype was detected ten times or more. V usage is TRBV19 and J usage is TRBJ1-1; maybe TRBD1 (5 bases). Germline V gene data show CDR1 as LNHDA and CDR2 as SQIVND (reference sequence). V was cut by 1 base and J by 5 bases, with 11 bases left in between. The CDR3 runs 14 residues. The CDR3 loop reads CASSIVGEGTEAFF. CDR3 nucleotides: TGTGCCAGTAGTATAGTCGGCGAGGGGACTGAAGCTTTCTTT.

This chain uses TRBV4-1 with TRBJ2-7, with 9 bases fitting TRBD1. The J segment lost 4 bases and the V segment lost 3 bases, leaving 4 bases of the junction unmatched. This CDR3 has 14 residues. Germline V lookup: CDR1 MGHRA, CDR2 YSYEKL. CDR3 region: CASSHPGTGYEQYF. In nucleotides, the CDR3 is TGCGCCAGCAGCCACCCCGGGACAGGGTACGAGCAGTACTTC.

This clonotype was detected ten times or more. The gene calls are TRBV20-1 and TRBJ2-5, with D perhaps TRBD1 or TRBD2 (6 bases each). Germline loops: CDR1 DFQATT, CDR2 SNEGSKA (reference sequence). Between the trimmed V and J ends, which lost 6 bases and 2 bases, there was a span of 16 bases. This CDR3 has 14 residues. The CDR3 sequence: CSAQGGGPQETQYF. As DNA, the CDR3 is TGCAGTGCGCAAGGTGGGGGGCCGCAAGAGACCCAGTACTTC.

The V gene is TRBV5-6, the J gene TRBJ2-2; D is possibly TRBD2 (5 bases). With 3 bases removed from V and 3 bases from J, the gap between germline ends came to 21 bases. There are 18 residues in the CDR3. Per germline, CDR1 SGHDT and CDR2 YYEEEE. CDR3: CASSSLLRTLGDTGELFF. The CDR3 bases are TGTGCCAGCAGCTCCCTATTAAGGACTCTCGGGGACACCGGGGAGCTGTTTTTT.

As concerns this clonotype: This may stem from a read error, because a much larger clone lies one nucleotide away. J is TRBJ1-1 and V is TRBV20-1; D remains unclear. Germline assignment: CDR1 DFQATT and CDR2 SNEGSKA (reference sequence). This CDR3 contains 15 residues. The germline V and J ends were trimmed by 5 bases and 4 bases, with 20 bases remaining between them. The CDR3 coding sequence is TGCAGTGCTGGCGGCAGGCCATTAATCGGCACTGAAGCTTTCTTT. As protein: CSAGGRPLIGTEAFF.

CDR3 in DNA: TGTGCCAGCTCCTCCAACCCGGCCTATAATTCACCCCTCCACTTT. This codes for CASSSNPAYNSPLHF. This chain links TRBV25-1 with TRBJ1-6; no firm D call. The V gene lost 8 bases and the J gene lost 2 bases, with 13 bases spanning the gap. The CDR3 runs to 15 residues. Germline loops: CDR1 MGHDK, CDR2 SYGVNS.

This clonotype was recorded many times. The J gene is TRBJ2-7, the V gene TRBV5-1, with D possibly being TRBD2 (5 bases). V lost 5 bases and J lost 7, with 19 bases in between. The CDR3 is 14 amino acids. Germline V gives CDR1 SGHRS, CDR2 YFSETQ. Here the CDR3 DNA reads TGCGCCAGCAGTTCTGCGGGCGCCTACAATGAGCAGTACTTC. Translated, it gives CASSSAGAYNEQYF.

This clonotype showed up many times. The V call is TRBV10-3, the J call TRBJ1-5, with D perhaps matching TRBD1 (6 bases). This CDR3 spans 14 amino acids. Germline CDR1 and CDR2: ENHRY and SYGVKD. V was trimmed by 10 bases and J by 4 bases, leaving 17 bases between them. CDR3 sequence: CATAQGRENQPQHF. CDR3 DNA sequence: TGTGCCACCGCCCAGGGGAGGGAAAATCAGCCCCAGCATTTT.

V and J are TRBV5-1 and TRBJ1-2; unclear D gene. Trimming took off 4 bases at V and 1 base at J, with 14 bases between the two ends. Germline V CDR1 and CDR2: SGHRS, YFSETQ. The CDR3 runs to 15 residues. The CDR3 spells CASSAMGVNNYGYTF. The CDR3, as DNA: TGCGCCAGCAGCGCTATGGGTGTGAATAACTATGGCTACACCTTC. The full variable domain, with the rest looked up from reference TRBV5-1 and TRBJ1-2, is KAGVTQTPRYLIKTRGQQVTLSCSPISGHRSVSWYQQTPGQGLQFLFEYFSETQRNKGNFPGRFSGRQFSNSRSEMNVSTLELGDSALYLCASSAMGVNNYGYTFGSGTRLTVV.